This passage covers 16 T cell receptor beta chains from one sample sequenced in a study of T-cell reconstitution after alpha-beta-depleted transplantation in children. TCRbeta library preparation incorporated unique molecular identifiers. TCRdb reprocessed the PCR reads with MiXCR, giving one entry per CDR3 protein. Of about 460,000 distinct CDR3 sequences listed, 10% to 12% were seen once; the top ten hold 12% to 15%. The sequencing here drew on PBMCs, mostly from graft donor cells, taken 180 days after TCRalphabeta/CD19-depleted stem cell transplant. The source of these receptors is a female patient aged 2-9 years who had a stem cell transplant for aplastic anemia, so the T cells may come from the graft donor.

This chain joins TRBV28 and TRBJ2-7, with 7 bases fitting TRBD2. The CDR3 runs 14 residues. Germline loops: CDR1 MDHEN, CDR2 SYDVKM. With 6 bases clipped from V and 0 bases from J, the junction kept 5 bases outside the gene matches. CDR3 amino acids: CASRVGRLSYEQYF. In nucleotides, the CDR3 is TGTGCCAGCAGAGTCGGGAGGCTCTCCTACGAGCAGTACTTC.

The chain employs TRBV7-2 and TRBJ1-1, with 7 bases identical to TRBD1. J gave up 7 bases and V 5 bases, and 10 bases lay outside the gene matches. Germline CDR1 SGHTA, CDR2 FQGNSA. The CDR3 loop spans 14 amino acids. This CDR3 reads CASSARGGMVEAFF. CDR3 sequence (DNA): TGTGCCAGCAGCGCCCGAGGGGGCATGGTTGAAGCTTTCTTT.

The CDR3 nucleotides are TGTGCCAGTGGCCGGACAGGGACCTTCTACGAGCAGTACTTC. Translated: CASGRTGTFYEQYF. The chain links TRBV7-9 to TRBJ2-7; 8 bases are shared with TRBD1. Germline CDR1 and CDR2: SEHNR and FQNEAQ (reference sequence). With 9 bases clipped from V and 3 bases from J, the junction kept 10 bases outside the gene matches. The CDR3 consists of 14 residues.

The rearrangement joins TRBV5-1 to TRBJ2-2; D tentatively reads TRBD1 or TRBD2 (6 bases each). V lost 0 bases and J lost 2, with 11 bases in between. Germline CDR1 is SGHRS and CDR2 is YFSETQ. The CDR3 is 16 residues long. The CDR3 nucleotides are TGCGCCAGCAGCTTGGCCTGGGGGGCAAACACCGGGGAGCTGTTTTTT. Amino acid sequence: CASSLAWGANTGELFF. The full variable domain, rest sourced from reference TRBV5-1 and TRBJ2-2, is KAGVTQTPRYLIKTRGQQVTLSCSPISGHRSVSWYQQTPGQGLQFLFEYFSETQRNKGNFPGRFSGRQFSNSRSEMNVSTLELGDSALYLCASSLAWGANTGELFFGEGSRLTVL.

This clonotype was seen only a few times. The V and J genes are TRBV5-1 and TRBJ2-2; TRBD1 matches at 10 bases. V gave up 4 bases and J gave up 4 bases; unmatched junction bases: 13. Germline loops: CDR1 SGHRS, CDR2 YFSETQ. This CDR3 spans 18 amino acids. CDR3 in amino acids: CASSPLGYGTGATGELFF. CDR3 in DNA: TGCGCCAGCAGCCCACTGGGATATGGGACAGGGGCCACCGGGGAGCTGTTTTTT. Based on the CDR3 plus reference TRBV5-1 and TRBJ2-2, the full variable domain is KAGVTQTPRYLIKTRGQQVTLSCSPISGHRSVSWYQQTPGQGLQFLFEYFSETQRNKGNFPGRFSGRQFSNSRSEMNVSTLELGDSALYLCASSPLGYGTGATGELFFGEGSRLTVL.

There are many counts of this clonotype. The CDR3: CAIRPQGGNQETQYF. CDR3 DNA sequence: TGTGCCATCAGACCCCAGGGGGGTAATCAAGAGACCCAGTACTTC. The chain carries TRBV10-3 and TRBJ2-5, with D possibly matching TRBD1 (7 bases). This CDR3 region has 15 residues. The germline V gene encodes CDR1 ENHRY and CDR2 SYGVKD. The V end lost 6 bases, the J end lost 2 bases, and 16 bases lay between the germline ends.

In this sample, this clonotype turned up a few times. This chain links TRBV7-2 with TRBJ2-1; D is perhaps TRBD2 (7 bases). Deletions cut 8 bases from V and 1 base from J, with 12 bases between. CDR1 and CDR2 (germline): SGHTA, FQGNSA. This CDR3 comprises 14 residues. CDR3 coding DNA: TGTGCCAGCGGGGGGCGGGAGTCCTACAATGAGCAGTTCTTC. This codes for CASGGRESYNEQFF.

This clonotype was recorded a few times. This rearrangement joins TRBV7-9 to TRBJ1-1, with 8 bases aligning to TRBD1. This CDR3 is built from 17 residues. Germline CDR1 is SEHNR and CDR2 is FQNEAQ (reference sequence). V trimming: 1 base; J trimming: 8 bases; junction bases outside the gene matches: 15. CDR3 sequence reads: CASSLDGRDRWGEEAFF. The CDR3 DNA is TGTGCCAGCAGCTTAGATGGGCGGGACAGGTGGGGTGAAGAAGCTTTCTTT.

This clonotype showed up just a few times. The chain joins TRBV29-1 to TRBJ1-2, with 7 bases matching TRBD1. The CDR3 totals 11 residues. With 6 bases clipped from V and 4 bases from J, the junction kept 2 bases outside the gene matches. The germline V gene encodes CDR1 SQVTM and CDR2 ANQGSEA. For the CDR3, the DNA is TGCAGCGTGGGACAGAGCTATGGCTACACCTTC. Translating gives CSVGQSYGYTF.

The chain is built from TRBV12-3 or TRBV12-4 and TRBJ2-4; no definite D call. This CDR3 has 17 amino acids. V lost 6 bases and J lost 3, with 21 bases in between. The CDR3 DNA is TGTGCCAGCAGCACTCCTGGAAGGAGTGGAGACAAAAACATTCAGTACTTC. Translation: CASSTPGRSGDKNIQYF.

This clonotype showed up many times. This rearrangement joins TRBV5-1 to TRBJ2-7; 7 bases line up with TRBD2. The CDR3 covers 16 residues. Per germline, CDR1 SGHRS and CDR2 YFSETQ. The V and J ends lost 0 bases and 3 bases, in that order; junction bases with no gene match: 9. CDR3 sequence reads: CASSLAPTGGSYEQYF. For the CDR3, the DNA is TGCGCCAGCAGCTTGGCCCCGACGGGAGGAAGCTACGAGCAGTACTTC.

The table lists this clonotype with a few counts. The chain links TRBV18 to TRBJ1-1; no clear D. The CDR3 runs 14 residues. From germline, CDR1 is KGHSH and CDR2 LQKENI. The V gene lost 3 bases and the J gene lost 5 bases, with 13 bases spanning the gap. The CDR3 loop reads CASSPVGGLTEAFF. The CDR3 DNA sequence: TGTGCCAGCTCACCTGTCGGAGGTCTTACTGAAGCTTTCTTT.

This chain uses TRBV6-1 with TRBJ2-1; 7 nucleotides line up with TRBD1. With V trimmed by 4 bases and J by 4 bases, 10 bases remained unmatched. The CDR3 has 16 residues. The germline gives CDR1 MNHNS, CDR2 SASEGT. Written as DNA, the CDR3 is TGTGCCAGCAGTGTAGGCCGGGACAGATGGTACAATGAGCAGTTCTTC. This sequence encodes CASSVGRDRWYNEQFF.

This chain uses TRBV7-8 with TRBJ2-7, with D perhaps TRBD2 (5 bases). This CDR3 has 15 amino acids. V lost 1 base, J lost 2 bases, and 12 bases lay in between. Germline CDR1 SGHVS, CDR2 FQNEAQ. The CDR3 DNA reads TGTGCCAGCAGCTTAGTTACGGGATCTCCCTACGAGCAGTACGTC. As protein: CASSLVTGSPYEQYV.

V and J are TRBV5-1 and TRBJ2-7, with D unresolved. V was cut by 4 bases and J by 3 bases, with 20 bases left in between. The CDR3 sequence is 16 residues long. The germline V gene has CDR1 SGHRS and CDR2 YFSETQ. The CDR3, as DNA: TGCGCCAGCAGCCGAGTCCCCACAAACAGATACTACGAGCAGTACGTC. Translated: CASSRVPTNRYYEQYV.

There are a few counts of this clonotype. The genes are TRBV20-1 and TRBJ2-1; D is unclear. The CDR3 is 13 residues long. Per germline, CDR1 DFQATT and CDR2 SNEGSKA (reference sequence). The V end was cut by 3 bases, the J end by 4 bases, with 10 bases between. The CDR3 reads CSASGFRYNEQFF. The CDR3 nucleotides are TGCAGTGCTAGCGGCTTCCGATACAATGAGCAGTTCTTC.